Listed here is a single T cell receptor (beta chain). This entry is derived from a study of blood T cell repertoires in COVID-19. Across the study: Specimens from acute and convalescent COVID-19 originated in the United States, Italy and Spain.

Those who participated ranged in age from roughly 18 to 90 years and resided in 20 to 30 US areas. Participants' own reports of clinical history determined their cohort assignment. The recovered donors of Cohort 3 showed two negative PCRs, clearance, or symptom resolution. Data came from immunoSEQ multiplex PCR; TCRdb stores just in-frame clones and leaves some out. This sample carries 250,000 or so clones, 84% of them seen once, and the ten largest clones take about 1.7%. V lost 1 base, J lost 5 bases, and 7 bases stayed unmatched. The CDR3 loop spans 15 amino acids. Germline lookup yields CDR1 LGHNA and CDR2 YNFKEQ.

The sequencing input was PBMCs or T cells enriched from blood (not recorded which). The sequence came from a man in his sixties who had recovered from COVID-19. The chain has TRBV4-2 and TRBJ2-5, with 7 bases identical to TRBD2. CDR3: CASSQVPGRMETQYF. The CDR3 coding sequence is TGTGCCAGCAGCCAAGTGCCCGGGAGGATGGAGACCCAGTACTTC.